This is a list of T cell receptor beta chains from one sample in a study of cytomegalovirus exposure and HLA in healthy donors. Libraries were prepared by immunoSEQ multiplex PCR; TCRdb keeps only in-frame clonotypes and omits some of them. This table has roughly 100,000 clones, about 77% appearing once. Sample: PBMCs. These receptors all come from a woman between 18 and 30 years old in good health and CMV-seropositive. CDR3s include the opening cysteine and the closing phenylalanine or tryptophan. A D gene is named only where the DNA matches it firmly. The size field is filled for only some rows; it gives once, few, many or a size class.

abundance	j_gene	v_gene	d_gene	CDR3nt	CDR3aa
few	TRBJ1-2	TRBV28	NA	TGTGCCAGCAGCCGGGAGTGGGCCGAAGATGCCTACACCTTC	CASSREWAEDAYTF
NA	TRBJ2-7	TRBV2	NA	TGTGCCAGCAGTGAAGCGGGGCCCCTGGGGGGGGGCTTTTACGAGCAGTACTTC	CASSEAGPLGGGFYEQYF
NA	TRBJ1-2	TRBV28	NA	TGTGCCAGCAGTTCCAACATCGATCAGGGCTACACCTTC	CASSSNIDQGYTF
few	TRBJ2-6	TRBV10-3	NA	TGTGCCATCAGTGCATCACTCACCATAAGCTCTGGGGCCAACGTCCTGACTTTC	CAISASLTISSGANVLTF
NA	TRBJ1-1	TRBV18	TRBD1	TGTGCCAGCTCACTAGGGACAGCCCCGAGGAACACTGAAGCTTTCTTT	CASSLGTAPRNTEAFF
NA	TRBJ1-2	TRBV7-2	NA	TGTGCCAGCAGTCTCCCCCGTGGAGGGAAGTATGGCTACACCTTC	CASSLPRGGKYGYTF
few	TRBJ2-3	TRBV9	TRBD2	TGTGCCAGCAGCGGATCCATGAGGCCCCATAGCGGGAGGACAGATACGCAGTATTTT	CASSGSMRPHSGRTDTQYF
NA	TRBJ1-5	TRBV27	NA	TGTGCCAGCAGTGCCCGAGGAGATCAGCCCCAGCATTTT	CASSARGDQPQHF
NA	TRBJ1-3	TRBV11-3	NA	TGTGCCAGCAGCCCGGCGGGGATCATCTCTGGAAACACCATATATTTT	CASSPAGIISGNTIYF
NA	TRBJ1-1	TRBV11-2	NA	TGTGCCAGCAGCTTAGGGGGGGTGGGGCAGAACACTGAAGCTTTCTTT	CASSLGGVGQNTEAFF
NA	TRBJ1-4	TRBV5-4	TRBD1	TGTGCCAGCAGCCCGGGACAGGGTAGGAGTAATGAAAAACTGTTTTTT	CASSPGQGRSNEKLFF
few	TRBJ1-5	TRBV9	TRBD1	TGTGCCAGCAGCGAACAGGGGGCCTTACAGCCCCAGCATTTT	CASSEQGALQPQHF
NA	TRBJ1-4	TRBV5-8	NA	TGTGCCAGCAGCTTGGGTGACAGTTCAACTAATGAAAAACTGTTTTTT	CASSLGDSSTNEKLFF
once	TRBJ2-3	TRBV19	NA	TGTGCCAGTACCACCTTAGGGGCTGGCACAGATACGCAGTATTTT	CASTTLGAGTDTQYF
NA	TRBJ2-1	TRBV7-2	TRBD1	TGTGCCAGCAGCTTACAGGGGGCGCGAGGGAATGAGCAGTTCTTC	CASSLQGARGNEQFF
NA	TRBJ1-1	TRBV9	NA	TGTGCCAGCAGCGTAGCCGGACACATGAACACTGAAGCTTTCTTT	CASSVAGHMNTEAFF